A single sample gave rise to the 24 T cell receptor beta chains below, sequenced in a study of blood T cell repertoires in COVID-19. Using immunoSEQ multiplex PCR, the repertoire was profiled, and TCRdb retains in-frame clones only, with some absent. The table lists about 150,000 clones, 75% to 90% of them singletons. Sequencing was performed on peripheral blood. These receptors came from a woman in her thirties or forties with acute or convalescent COVID-19.

V gene TRBV4-1 combines with J gene TRBJ1-5; TRBD1 agrees at 7 bases. The J segment lost 4 bases and the V segment lost 4 bases, leaving 7 bases of the junction unmatched. Germline lookup yields CDR1 MGHRA and CDR2 YSYEKL. The CDR3 extends over 15 amino acids. This CDR3 is CASSPDPQGNQPQHF. DNA for the CDR3: TGCGCCAGCAGCCCAGATCCACAGGGGAATCAGCCCCAGCATTTT.

This clone was recorded once. The chain uses TRBV27 and TRBJ1-5; 10 nucleotides align to TRBD1. The CDR3 sequence is 14 residues long. With V trimmed by 3 bases and J by 7 bases, 3 bases remained unmatched. Germline loops: CDR1 MNHEY, CDR2 SMNVEV (reference sequence). The CDR3 protein is CASSFQDRGQPQHF. CDR3 DNA: TGTGCCAGCAGTTTCCAGGACAGGGGGCAGCCCCAGCATTTT.

J is TRBJ1-1 and V is TRBV5-1; maybe TRBD1 (6 bases). Germline-derived CDR1 and CDR2 are SGHRS and YFSETQ. This CDR3 has 16 amino acids. With 7 bases removed from V and 1 base from J, the gap between germline ends came to 20 bases. The CDR3 DNA follows: TGCGCCAGCCGTAGATCTCCACAGGGTTCGAACACTGAAGCTTTCTTT. Its protein product is CASRRSPQGSNTEAFF.

The chain recombines TRBV7-9 with TRBJ1-6, with TRBD1 as a possible D gene (5 bases). In germline, CDR1 is SEHNR, CDR2 FQNEAQ (reference sequence). V lost 5 bases to trimming and J lost 6 bases, with 8 bases between them. The CDR3 length is 13 residues. The CDR3 region has the DNA TGTGCCAGCAGCCTAGACAGTAATTCACCCCTCCACTTT. Protein product: CASSLDSNSPLHF. The whole variable domain, remainder taken from reference TRBV7-9 and TRBJ1-6, is DTGVSQNPRHKITKRGQNVTFRCDPISEHNRLYWYRQTLGQGPEFLTYFQNEAQLEKSRLLSDRFSAERPKGSFSTLEIQRTEQGDSAMYLCASSLDSNSPLHFGNGTRLTVT.

This chain connects TRBV4-2 to TRBJ2-1; D gene ambiguous. CDR1 LGHNA and CDR2 YNFKEQ come from the germline V gene. Between the trimmed V and J ends, which lost 0 bases and 0 bases, there was a span of 12 bases. The CDR3 contains 17 residues. The CDR3, as DNA: TGTGCCAGCAGCCAAGATTCTATGGTGAGCTCCTACAATGAGCAGTTCTTC. As protein: CASSQDSMVSSYNEQFF.

For the CDR3, the DNA is TGTGCCAGCAGCTTCCGCGTCGAGCAGTACTTC. The encoded protein is CASSFRVEQYF. The gene calls are TRBV11-2 and TRBJ2-7; no reliable D call. Trimming cost V 3 bases and J 6 bases, with 6 bases left between them. This CDR3 region has 11 residues. Germline assignment: CDR1 SGHAT and CDR2 FQNNGV.

The chain couples TRBV4-1 to TRBJ1-3; D uncertain. Per germline, CDR1 MGHRA and CDR2 YSYEKL. The length of the CDR3 is 15 residues. Between the trimmed V and J ends, which lost 2 bases and 4 bases, there was a span of 12 bases. The CDR3, as DNA: TGCGCCAGCAGCCAAATCGGAGGGTTGGGAAACACCATATATTTT. This sequence encodes CASSQIGGLGNTIYF.

J is TRBJ1-6 and V is TRBV13; D ambiguous. Trimming stripped 5 bases from V and 9 bases from J, with 8 bases between. The CDR3 has 12 amino acids. Germline V CDR1 and CDR2: PRHDT, FYEKMQ (reference sequence). The CDR3: CASSPFLSPLHF. CDR3 DNA: TGTGCCAGCAGCCCTTTTCTTTCACCCCTCCACTTT.

The V call is TRBV7-3, the J call TRBJ2-5, with D maybe TRBD1 (5 bases). The V end lost 2 bases, the J end lost 4 bases, and 8 bases lay between the germline ends. There are 13 residues in the CDR3. In germline, CDR1 is SGHTA, CDR2 FQGTGA. The CDR3 protein is CASSLQGSETQYF. The CDR3 coding sequence is TGTGCCAGCAGCTTACAGGGTTCAGAGACCCAGTACTTC.

The count of this clone is one. This sequence joins TRBV3-1 (or the pseudogene TRBV3-2) and TRBJ2-3, with 10 nucleotides matching TRBD2. The CDR3 is 17 residues long. Germline V gene data show CDR1 as LGHDT and CDR2 as YNNKEL (reference sequence). The ends lost 1 base at V and 2 bases at J; junction bases unmatched: 6. CDR3 nucleotides: TGTGCCAGCAGCCAAGTGCCCAGCGGGGGGGCCACAGATACGCAGTATTTT. This gives the protein CASSQVPSGGATDTQYF.

The genes are TRBV13 and TRBJ1-1; the match to TRBD1 covers 9 bases. The CDR3 totals 14 residues. Looked up from germline, CDR1 is PRHDT and CDR2 is FYEKMQ (reference sequence). Losses at the gene ends were 5 bases for V and 4 bases for J; bases not matched to a gene: 5. This chain's CDR3 is CASSEGQGSTEAFF. CDR3 sequence (DNA): TGTGCCAGCAGCGAGGGACAGGGTAGCACTGAAGCTTTCTTT.

The V call is TRBV30, the J call TRBJ2-3, with unresolved D. In germline, CDR1 is GTSNPN, CDR2 SVGIG (reference sequence). This CDR3 region has 12 residues. V lost 3 bases and J lost 0, with 4 bases in between. The CDR3 loop is CAWSVSTDTQYF. The CDR3 DNA follows: TGTGCCTGGAGCGTAAGCACAGATACGCAGTATTTT. Full variable domain (outside the CDR3, taken from reference TRBV30 and TRBJ2-3): SQTIHQWPATLVQPVGSPLSLECTVEGTSNPNLYWYRQAAGRGLQLLFYSVGIGQISSEVPQNLSASRPQDRQFILSSKKLLLSDSGFYLCAWSVSTDTQYFGPGTRLTVL.

The chain recombines TRBV5-1 with TRBJ2-3; a possible D gene is TRBD2 (6 bases). The CDR3 is 15 amino acids. V lost 0 bases and J 1 base, leaving 9 bases between the germline ends. The germline gives CDR1 SGHRS, CDR2 YFSETQ. CDR3 DNA sequence: TGCGCCAGCAGCTTGGGGTCTAGCGGCACAGATACGCAGTATTTT. Translated: CASSLGSSGTDTQYF.

This clone has a handful of counts. This sequence joins TRBV27 and TRBJ1-1; 7 bases align to TRBD1. There are 14 residues in the CDR3. The germline V gene has CDR1 MNHEY and CDR2 SMNVEV (reference sequence). V trimming: 3 bases; J trimming: 1 base; junction bases outside the gene matches: 2. For the CDR3, the DNA is TGTGCCAGCAGTTTTTCAGGGGGGAACACTGAAGCTTTCTTT. Residues: CASSFSGGNTEAFF.

The genes are TRBV5-1 and TRBJ2-3; the match to TRBD2 covers 12 bases. CDR3 length: 16 amino acids. The germline CDR1 and CDR2 sequences are SGHRS and YFSETQ. J was trimmed by 4 bases and V by 3 bases; bases with no gene match: 6. Here the CDR3 reads CASSSWTSGEADTQYF. Here the CDR3 DNA reads TGCGCCAGCAGCTCTTGGACTAGCGGGGAAGCAGATACGCAGTATTTT.

The J gene is TRBJ2-2, the V gene TRBV12-5; TRBD1 matches 8 bases. The CDR3 has 17 amino acids. The germline V gene encodes CDR1 LGHNT and CDR2 FRNRAP. With V trimmed by 3 bases and J by 2 bases, 8 bases remained unmatched. CDR3 DNA: TGTGCTAGTGGTTTCGGGCCCGGACAGGGTAACACCGGGGAGCTGTTTTTT. Its protein is CASGFGPGQGNTGELFF.

This clone was recorded a few times. This rearrangement joins TRBV5-4 to TRBJ2-2; 7 positions agree with TRBD1. This CDR3 contains 16 residues. The V gene's germline CDR1 is SGHNT and CDR2 YYREEE (reference sequence). V gave up 6 bases and J gave up 5 bases; unmatched junction bases: 13. CDR3 bases: TGTGCCAGCACGACACCAGATGGGACAGCGACCGGGGAGCTGTTTTTT. It yields the protein CASTTPDGTATGELFF.

The rearrangement links TRBV7-3 to TRBJ2-1, with 10 positions matching TRBD2. Trimming cost V 5 bases and J 5 bases; bases outside gene matches: 12. CDR3 length equals 17 residues. CDR1 is SGHTA, CDR2 FQGTGA, per germline. The CDR3 DNA reads as TGTGCCAGCAGCCCTTATCCCCCAGCGGGGGGGAACAATGAGCAGTTCTTC. Amino acids: CASSPYPPAGGNNEQFF.

The sample holds one count of this clone. The genes are TRBV10-3 and TRBJ2-1, with D maybe TRBD2 (7 bases). Germline lookup yields CDR1 ENHRY and CDR2 SYGVKD. V was shortened by 6 bases and J by 0 bases, with 18 bases between the two germline ends. The CDR3 consists of 17 residues. This chain's CDR3 is CAIRGASGNSSYNEQFF. DNA of the CDR3: TGTGCCATCAGGGGGGCTAGCGGTAACAGCTCCTACAATGAGCAGTTCTTC.

The CDR3 sequence is CASSESKGADLEQYF. The CDR3 bases are TGCGCCAGCAGTGAGTCGAAGGGGGCGGACCTCGAGCAGTACTTC. The gene calls are TRBV10-1 and TRBJ2-7; TRBD1 agrees at 7 bases. This CDR3 has 15 residues. Trimming at V came to 0 bases and at J to 6 bases, leaving 8 bases not matched to a gene. Germline CDR1 WNHNN, CDR2 SYGVQD (reference sequence).

This clone was seen only once. The V call is TRBV7-9, the J call TRBJ2-7, with D perhaps TRBD2 (6 bases). Germline CDR1 and CDR2: SEHNR and FQNEAQ (reference sequence). The CDR3 is 14 residues long. Between the trimmed V and J ends, which lost 4 bases and 4 bases, there was a span of 14 bases. CDR3: CASSSTSSGYEQYF. The CDR3 bases are TGTGCCAGCAGCTCTACTAGTAGCGGATACGAGCAGTACTTC.

This chain links TRBV7-2 with TRBJ1-5, with D uncertain. Trimming took 3 bases from V and 4 from J, leaving 7 bases between them. CDR3 length equals 13 residues. Germline lookup yields CDR1 SGHTA and CDR2 FQGNSA. The CDR3 DNA reads TGTGCCAGCAGCTTCCAGGTTAATCAGCCCCAGCATTTT. Translated, it gives CASSFQVNQPQHF.

The chain recombines TRBV3-1 (or the pseudogene TRBV3-2) with TRBJ2-2; D is perhaps TRBD1 (5 bases). CDR1 is LGHDT, CDR2 YNNKEL, per germline (reference sequence). The CDR3 runs to 15 residues. V was pared by 3 bases and J by 4 bases, with 12 bases between. In nucleotides, the CDR3 is TGTGCCAGCAGCCAGATACAGGCGGTCACCGGGGAGCTGTTTTTT. Translating it yields CASSQIQAVTGELFF.

The chain is built from TRBV5-1 and TRBJ1-2; tentative D call: TRBD1 (5 bases). Germline assignment: CDR1 SGHRS and CDR2 YFSETQ. The CDR3 is 14 amino acids. V gave up 0 bases and J gave up 7 bases, with 13 bases separating them. CDR3 amino acids: CASSLAKGTSGYTF. The CDR3 DNA reads as TGCGCCAGCAGCTTGGCCAAGGGGACTTCTGGCTACACCTTC.